The clone carrying this TCR beta chain has at least ten counts. These data originate in a study of spatial heterogeneity in lung cancer. Study information: Each time, sequencing found more beta-chain sequences than alpha-chain sequences.

Time point denoted: blood at routine non-recurrence follow-up after resection. Material for sequencing was whole RNA from tumor, nontumor lung or frozen PBMC, left unsorted. Germline V gene sequence: CDR1 SNHLY, CDR2 FYNNEI. The V end lost 7 bases, the J end lost 0 bases, and 15 bases lay between the germline ends. The CDR3 is 16 amino acids. TCRdb passed the 5' RACE reads through MiXCR, listing each CDR3 protein once. The data show 95,000 to 130,000 distinct CDR3 sequences, with more than 9% seen just once and around a sixth held by the top ten. This receptor was taken from a male donor with early-stage non-small cell lung cancer. The V call is TRBV2, the J call TRBJ2-2; TRBD1 or TRBD2 may be the D gene (7 bases each). Sequenced material: PBMCs, taken at follow-up. The CDR3 loop is CASKGRGPANTGELFF. In DNA form, the CDR3 reads TGTGCCAGCAAGGGGAGGGGGCCCGCGAACACCGGGGAGCTGTTTTTT. Full variable domain (outside the CDR3, taken from reference TRBV2 and TRBJ2-2): EPEVTQTPSHQVTQMGQEVILRCVPISNHLYFYWYRQILGQKVEFLVSFYNNEISEKSEIFDDQFSVERPDGSNFTLKIRSTKLEDSAMYFCASKGRGPANTGELFFGEGSRLTVL.